This TCR beta chain was profiled in a study of identical twins (dated by TCRdb to between 2015 and 2016). Turning to the overall study: TCR alpha and beta repertoires from monozygotic twins, unrelated adults of various ages and cord blood were deep-sequenced to test whether fetal clonotypes persist. Replicate twin experiments were performed at different times using different library preparation protocols to rule out contamination.

Receptor amplification or capture employed 5' RACE. TCRdb records Illumina HiSeq 2000 as the sequencer. A universal primer binding site was introduced by template switching, and a unique molecular identifier was present in the final cDNA, enabling accurate counting of TCR cDNA molecules. First-strand cDNA for TCR alpha and beta chains was synthesized from specific primers in the conserved constant-segment region. Each cDNA library was double barcoded, with a SMART-Mk sample barcode plus Illumina barcodes, to control for contamination. TruSeq adapter sequences, together with Illumina sample barcodes, were added in two successive PCR steps. The TCR alpha and beta cDNA libraries were sequenced on the Illumina HiSeq platform using custom primers. On the authors' methods: MiGEC was used to process raw reads and extract unique molecular identifiers, and MiXCR was used to find CDR3 positions. Recombination models were inferred per individual with the repgenHMM and IGoR tools using an EM algorithm. Shared clonotype analysis was performed with the tcR package in R, normalizing sharing by the product of cloneset sizes. To study raw recombination without the effects of thymic and clonal selection, out-of-frame nonproductive sequences were analyzed. The raw public reads went through TCRdb reprocessing: fastp at Q25, MiXCR clone calling, in-frame beta chains kept. Each record represents a unique CDR3 protein, reported with the most common genes and DNA among its rows. The V and J calls were determined by TCRdb, not by the authors. This sample lists approximately 700,000 distinct CDR3 sequences; about 20% were detected once. The ten largest clones add up to about an eighth of the sample.

Every donor was a healthy Caucasian. The twin cohort comprised three pairs of female monozygotic twins, all aged roughly 18 to 29 years. The RNA used for TCR libraries was isolated from peripheral blood mononuclear cells. Overall results and qualifications from the work: The excess sharing between twins in beta out-of-frame sequences was weaker because fewer shared sequences reduced the signal-to-noise ratio. Out-of-frame TCR alpha sequences shared between twins showed an excess of low generation-probability sequences compared with coincidental sharing between unrelated individuals. Invariant T cells such as MAIT and iNKT could partly confound zero-insertion analyses, though diverse VJ usage argued against this for most clonotypes. Fewer insertions were carried by abundant cord blood beta clonotypes; a weaker similar trend was observed in young adult naive repertoires, while no such trend was observed in memory repertoires. In monozygotic twins, out-of-frame TCR alpha sharing was systematically underestimated by recombination models, although the models agreed with sharing between unrelated individuals. Because the same donors could not be followed over many years, the conclusions relied on cross-sectional statistical analysis.

According to the germline V gene (reference sequence), CDR1 reads LNHNV and CDR2 reads YYDKDF. From the cysteine up to the phenylalanine, the CDR3 has a length of 13 residues. The read is trimmed to its CDR3 DNA, 39 bases read in frame from base 1. Trimming removed 5 bases from V and 9 bases from J, leaving 14 bases between the germline ends. The table lists this clonotype with a few counts. Its antigen is still unknown. No clone much larger than this one lies a single base away; base qualities are absent. These records were also assigned to another study, of T cells expressing NK-cell markers. The second investigation adds: Roughly 8 donors provided sorted CD3+CD56+NKG2C+, CD3+CD56+NKG2C- and CD3+CD56-NKG2C+ T-cell subsets, whose TCR beta-chain repertoires were profiled. Among the eight sequenced donors, only one was HCMV-seronegative, while the other seven were HCMV-seropositive. In several experiments an anti-gammadeltaTCR antibody was added to restrict sorting to alphabetaTCR-expressing T cells. In roughly 6 donors, the dominant CD3+CD56+NKG2C+ clonotypes were found to rank among the top 10 CD8+ clonotypes and to make up about 1.0-7.0% of CD8+ T cells. Those dominant clonotypes were again the most abundant among CD3+CD56-NKG2C+ cells in several donors, at about 28.3-60.1%. Whether the expanded NKG2C-expressing T cell clones were specific for HCMV antigens was left unclear. The study sequenced eight donors, all healthy volunteers chosen at random: three men and five women. HCMV-specific IgG was detected in serum with a commercial ELISA kit to determine HCMV serostatus. For five to seven donors, unsorted PBMC were also used to sequence bulk peripheral blood T-cell repertoires. MIGEC handled demultiplexing of the reads and grouping by UMI, while MiTCR was used to assemble and quantify clonotypes. To exclude erroneous sequences, only TCR cDNA sequences supported by at least two reads were retained. The tcR package was used for downstream repertoire analysis, and clonotypes were matched between fractions using CDR3 nucleotide sequence together with V segment. VDJmatch was used to annotate antigen specificity against VDJdb, with one amino acid substitution in CDR3 allowed.

Sequencing used PBMCs. The sequence derives from a woman in her late teens or twenties in good health. The chain was built from TRBV15 and TRBJ2-1, and the D gene may be TRBD2, 5 bases matching. The CDR3 here reads CATSSRRGSEQFF. The nucleotides are TGTGCCACCAGCTCTAGGAGAGGGAGTGAGCAGTTCTTC.